This T cell receptor (beta chain) originates from a study of brain T cells in children with intractable seizures. The data were produced by immunoSEQ multiplex PCR, yet TCRdb's version contains in-frame clones alone and is incomplete. In the table there are around 70,000 clones, about 93% of which are singletons. Surgery cases with the highest brain T cell transcript signatures were chosen for sequencing. The TCR was taken from a boy less than two years old with tuberous sclerosis and intractable seizures. This sample comprised peripheral blood, obtained at surgery.

CDR3 coding DNA: TGTGCCAGCAGTTACTCCCAGGAGGGAGGCCAGCCCCAGCATTTT. As protein: CASSYSQEGGQPQHF. The V and J genes are TRBV6-5 and TRBJ1-5; D gene unclear. V gave up 0 bases and J gave up 7 bases, with 13 bases separating them. The CDR3 loop spans 15 amino acids. The germline gives CDR1 MNHEY, CDR2 SVGAGI.